This TCR beta chain was retrieved from a study of T cell responses to AZD1222 COVID-19 vaccine. Across the whole study: Investigators merged groups given second doses at roughly 4 or roughly 12 weeks. General study results and limits: Spike-specific TCR breadth and depth rose after two AZD1222 doses. Clonal diversity was possibly underestimated, and white British individuals and females predominated among donors.

About this clone itself: Its antigen is still unknown.

This CDR3 is built from 15 residues. Trimming took 5 bases from V and 5 from J; bases not matched to a gene: 10. CDR1 is SGHAT and CDR2 is FQNNGV in the germline V gene. Only in-frame clones appear in the TCRdb table, and some are missing; sequencing was by immunoSEQ multiplex PCR. Here the sample spans some 200,000 clones, 85% to 95% being singletons. This clonotype originated in an adult in good health. J is TRBJ2-5 and V is TRBV11-2; 8 bases align to TRBD1. Sequencing was performed on peripheral blood, taken on day 0 of AZD1222 vaccination. CDR3 coding DNA: TGTGCCAGCAGCCTTCGACAGGGGAAAGAGGAGACCCAGTACTTC. This codes for CASSLRQGKEETQYF.